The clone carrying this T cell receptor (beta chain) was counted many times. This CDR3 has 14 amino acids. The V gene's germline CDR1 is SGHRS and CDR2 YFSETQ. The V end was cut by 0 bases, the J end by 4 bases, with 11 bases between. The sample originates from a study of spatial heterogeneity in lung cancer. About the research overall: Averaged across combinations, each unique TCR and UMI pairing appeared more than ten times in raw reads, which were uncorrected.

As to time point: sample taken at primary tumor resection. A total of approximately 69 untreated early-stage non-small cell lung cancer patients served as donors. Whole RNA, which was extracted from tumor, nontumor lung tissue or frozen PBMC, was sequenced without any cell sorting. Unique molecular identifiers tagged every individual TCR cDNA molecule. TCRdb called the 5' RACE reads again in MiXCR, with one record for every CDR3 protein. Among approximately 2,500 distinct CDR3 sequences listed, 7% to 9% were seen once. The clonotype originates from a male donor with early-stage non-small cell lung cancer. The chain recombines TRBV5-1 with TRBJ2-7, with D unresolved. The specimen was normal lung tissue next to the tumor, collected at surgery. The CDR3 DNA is TGCGCCAGCAGCTTGGCCGCCGAGCCTTACGAGCAGTACTTC. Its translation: CASSLAAEPYEQYF.